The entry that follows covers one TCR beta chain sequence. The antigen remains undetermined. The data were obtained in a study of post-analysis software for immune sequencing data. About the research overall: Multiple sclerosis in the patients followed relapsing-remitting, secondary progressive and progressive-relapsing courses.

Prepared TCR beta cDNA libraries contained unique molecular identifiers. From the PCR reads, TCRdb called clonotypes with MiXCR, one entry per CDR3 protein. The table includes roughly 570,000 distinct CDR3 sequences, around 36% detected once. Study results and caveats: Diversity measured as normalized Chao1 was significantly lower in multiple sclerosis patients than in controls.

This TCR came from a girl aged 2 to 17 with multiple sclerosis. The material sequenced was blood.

CDR3 nucleotides: TGCGCCAGCAGCCACGAGGGGGGGACCCCATACTCCTACGAGCAGTACTTC. The encoded protein is CASSHEGGTPYSYEQYF. V usage is TRBV4-1 and J usage is TRBJ2-7, with D perhaps matching TRBD2 (7 bases). Between the trimmed V and J ends, which lost 3 bases and 0 bases, there was a span of 18 bases. Germline lookup yields CDR1 MGHRA and CDR2 YSYEKL. The length of the CDR3 is 17 residues.